The 9 T cell receptor beta chains given below trace back to one sample, sequenced in a study of cytomegalovirus exposure and HLA in healthy donors. Primers included in the PCR were 60 Vbeta and 13 Jbeta primers. TCRdb's copy holds only in-frame clones and misses some; the assay was immunoSEQ multiplex PCR. Among 160,000 or so clones listed, 84% were seen once. Material: PBMCs. These receptors originate from a man in his late teens or twenties in good health and CMV-seronegative.

The rearrangement joins TRBV11-2 to TRBJ2-7; D remains unclear. There are 15 residues in the CDR3. Germline assignment: CDR1 SGHAT and CDR2 FQNNGV. Trimming cost V 1 base and J 0 bases, with 10 bases left between them. In nucleotides, the CDR3 is TGTGCCAGCAGCTTAGTTGTTGGTAGCTCCTACGAGCAGTACTTC. The encoded protein is CASSLVVGSSYEQYF.

V is TRBV7-2 and J is TRBJ1-5; D is uncertain. Germline lookup yields CDR1 SGHTA and CDR2 FQGNSA. Trimming cost V 3 bases and J 3 bases, with 9 bases left between them. The CDR3 extends over 14 amino acids. The CDR3 bases are TGTGCCAGCAGCTTCTCCGGGATCAATCAGCCCCAGCATTTT. Protein: CASSFSGINQPQHF.

The V call is TRBV7-3, the J call TRBJ2-2; D gene unclear. Germline CDR1 reads SGHTA; CDR2 reads FQGTGA. Trimming shortened V by 0 bases and J by 4 bases, and 9 bases separated the two germline ends. The CDR3 loop spans 15 amino acids. The CDR3 loop reads CASSLTIRGTGELFF. CDR3 nucleotide sequence: TGTGCCAGCAGCTTAACGATTCGAGGCACCGGGGAGCTGTTTTTT.

About this clone itself: The junction does not match germline at one end; this may be a read error. The chain joins TRBV7-6 to TRBJ1-4; 12 nucleotides agree with TRBD1. Germline lookup yields CDR1 SGHVS and CDR2 FNYEAQ. The CDR3 is 15 residues long. CDR3 DNA: TGTGCCGGCAGCTTCGGGACAGGGGGCAATGAAAAACTGTTTTTT. Its translation is CAGSFGTGGNEKLFF.

This chain uses TRBV5-1 with TRBJ1-4; 11 bases line up with TRBD1. CDR3 length: 15 amino acids. V shed 0 bases and J 8 bases; nucleotides not matched to a gene: 3. Germline V gives CDR1 SGHRS, CDR2 YFSETQ. DNA for the CDR3: TGCGCCAGCAGCTTGGCCGGGACAGGGGGGGAAAAACTGTTTTTT. This codes for CASSLAGTGGEKLFF. Full variable domain (rest looked up from reference TRBV5-1 and TRBJ1-4): KAGVTQTPRYLIKTRGQQVTLSCSPISGHRSVSWYQQTPGQGLQFLFEYFSETQRNKGNFPGRFSGRQFSNSRSEMNVSTLELGDSALYLCASSLAGTGGEKLFFGSGTQLSVL.

The rearrangement uses TRBV7-2 and TRBJ2-7; TRBD2 aligns across 11 bases. Germline lookup yields CDR1 SGHTA and CDR2 FQGNSA. There are 15 residues in the CDR3. With V trimmed by 5 bases and J by 4 bases, 7 bases remained unmatched. This CDR3 reads CASSPLAGARYEQYF. In nucleotides, the CDR3 is TGTGCCAGCAGCCCACTAGCGGGAGCTCGGTACGAGCAGTACTTC. Complete variable domain (other parts from reference TRBV7-2 and TRBJ2-7): GAGVSQSPSNKVTEKGKDVELRCDPISGHTALYWYRQSLGQGLEFLIYFQGNSAPDKSGLPSDRFSAERTGGSVSTLTIQRTQQEDSAVYLCASSPLAGARYEQYFGPGTRLTVT.

A few counts support this clone. This CDR3 is CSVEPGQGPSTDTQYF. Here the CDR3 DNA reads TGCAGCGTTGAACCGGGACAGGGCCCTAGCACAGATACGCAGTATTTT. This chain joins TRBV29-1 and TRBJ2-3; 9 bases are a match to TRBD1. V trimming: 2 bases; J trimming: 0 bases; junction bases outside the gene matches: 6. CDR1 SQVTM and CDR2 ANQGSEA come from the germline V gene. This CDR3 is 16 amino acids long.

The rearrangement links TRBV19 to TRBJ1-2; TRBD1 might be the D (6 bases). This CDR3 comprises 15 residues. V was cut by 7 bases and J by 4 bases, with 19 bases left in between. The germline gives CDR1 LNHDA, CDR2 SQIVND (reference sequence). CDR3 protein: CASNGAPGTFYGYTF. The CDR3 bases are TGTGCCAGTAATGGCGCCCCCGGGACATTCTATGGCTACACCTTC. The whole variable domain, remainder taken from reference TRBV19 and TRBJ1-2, is DGGITQSPKYLFRKEGQNVTLSCEQNLNHDAMYWYRQDPGQGLRLIYYSQIVNDFQKGDIAEGYSVSREKKESFPLTVTSAQKNPTAFYLCASNGAPGTFYGYTFGSGTRLTVV.

The rearrangement uses TRBV2 and TRBJ2-1, with D possibly matching TRBD2 (5 bases). The length of the CDR3 is 13 residues. CDR1 is SNHLY and CDR2 is FYNNEI in the germline V gene. V gave up 3 bases and J gave up 9 bases, with 12 bases separating them. DNA for the CDR3: TGTGCCAGCAGTGAGGTCAATGCGGGTGAGCAGTTCTTC. Protein: CASSEVNAGEQFF.